Each of the 18 T cell receptor beta chains below was sequenced from the same sample in a study of identifying expanded T cells in peripheral blood. The table came from immunoSEQ multiplex PCR; TCRdb's copy has only in-frame clones and leaves some out. The table records about 50,000 clones, about 83% of them present only once. The sequenced sample consisted of blood. The receptor set was obtained from a person aged 18 to 75 in good health.

This chain connects TRBV13 to TRBJ2-5; a possible D gene is TRBD1 (5 bases). V shed 2 bases and J shed 3 bases, with 10 bases lying between them. CDR1 and CDR2 from the germline V gene are PRHDT and FYEKMQ (reference sequence). The CDR3 loop spans 14 amino acids. CDR3 in amino acids: CASSLRQLKETQYF. CDR3 coding DNA: TGTGCCAGCAGCTTAAGACAGCTAAAAGAGACCCAGTACTTC.

The rearrangement links TRBV2 to TRBJ1-2; TRBD1 matches at 8 bases. This CDR3 spans 14 amino acids. The ends lost 4 bases at V and 6 bases at J; junction bases unmatched: 7. Germline V lookup: CDR1 SNHLY, CDR2 FYNNEI. CDR3 bases: TGTGCCAGCAGTGGACAGGGGCAGGAGGATGGCTACACCTTC. It yields the protein CASSGQGQEDGYTF.

This chain links TRBV5-1 with TRBJ2-1; 11 bases line up with TRBD1. The CDR3 covers 16 residues. Trimming cost V 0 bases and J 8 bases; bases outside gene matches: 7. The V gene's germline CDR1 is SGHRS and CDR2 YFSETQ. The CDR3 DNA reads as TGCGCCAGCAGCTTGGCGGGAGGGACAGGGGGTTATGAGCAGTTCTTC. Translation: CASSLAGGTGGYEQFF. Filled out from reference TRBV5-1 and TRBJ2-1, the complete variable domain reads KAGVTQTPRYLIKTRGQQVTLSCSPISGHRSVSWYQQTPGQGLQFLFEYFSETQRNKGNFPGRFSGRQFSNSRSEMNVSTLELGDSALYLCASSLAGGTGGYEQFFGPGTRLTVL.

This clone was seen only a few times. J is TRBJ1-1 and V is TRBV19; 7 nucleotides line up with TRBD1. Germline CDR1 reads LNHDA; CDR2 reads SQIVND (reference sequence). This CDR3 region has 15 residues. V gave up 3 bases and J gave up 4 bases; unmatched junction bases: 8. The CDR3 loop reads CASSMGPGQATEAFF. CDR3 DNA sequence: TGTGCCAGTAGTATGGGTCCTGGACAGGCCACTGAAGCTTTCTTT.

This clone came up once. This chain uses TRBV25-1 with TRBJ2-7; 7 bases are shared with TRBD1. The germline V gene encodes CDR1 MGHDK and CDR2 SYGVNS. The V and J ends lost 3 bases and 3 bases, in that order; junction bases with no gene match: 5. There are 14 residues in the CDR3. The CDR3 bases are TGTGCCAGCAGTGAGCAGGGGGAATACTACGAGCAGTACTTC. Its protein is CASSEQGEYYEQYF.

The chain couples TRBV6-5 to TRBJ2-4; D may be TRBD2 (6 bases). The CDR3 consists of 16 residues. In germline, CDR1 is MNHEY, CDR2 SVGAGI. Trimming took off 4 bases at V and 2 bases at J, with 15 bases between the two ends. The CDR3 region is CASSFRSRGTKNIQYF. In nucleotides, the CDR3 is TGTGCCAGCAGTTTCCGGTCCCGGGGGACCAAAAACATTCAGTACTTC.

The chain is built from TRBV5-1 and TRBJ2-3; 8 nucleotides align to TRBD1. J lost 6 bases, V lost 4 bases, and 10 bases had no gene match. This CDR3 contains 15 residues. Germline V CDR1 and CDR2: SGHRS, YFSETQ. Here the CDR3 DNA reads TGCGCCAGCAGCCCTGGGACAGGCCCCCGTGATACGCAGTATTTT. Its protein product is CASSPGTGPRDTQYF.

CDR3 region: CASKSAGLNEKLFF. CDR3 bases: TGTGCCAGCAAATCGGCAGGCCTTAATGAAAAACTGTTTTTT. This chain links TRBV27 with TRBJ1-4, with D uncertain. Trimming took 7 bases from V and 4 from J, leaving 13 bases between them. This CDR3 contains 14 residues. Looked up from germline, CDR1 is MNHEY and CDR2 is SMNVEV (reference sequence).

The chain is built from TRBV6-1 and TRBJ2-1, with a weak D call TRBD1 (7 bases). This CDR3 has 15 residues. V lost 4 bases and J lost 8, with 18 bases in between. Germline lookup yields CDR1 MNHNS and CDR2 SASEGT. The chain's CDR3 is CASSVTGSGVDEQFF. The CDR3 DNA follows: TGTGCCAGCAGTGTGACAGGGTCGGGGGTCGATGAGCAGTTCTTC.

V usage is TRBV9 and J usage is TRBJ2-1, with D perhaps matching TRBD1 or TRBD2 (7 bases each). Germline V gene lookup returns CDR1 SGDLS and CDR2 YYNGEE. This CDR3 is 20 amino acids long. Trimming took off 0 bases at V and 0 bases at J, with 22 bases between the two ends. In nucleotides, the CDR3 is TGTGCCAGCAGCGTAGGAGGGGGCCTAGCGGAGAGAGGCTCCTACAATGAGCAGTTCTTC. As protein: CASSVGGGLAERGSYNEQFF.

This clone was counted a single time. The V gene is TRBV7-9, the J gene TRBJ2-2; no clear D. The length of the CDR3 is 11 residues. V gave up 5 bases and J gave up 5 bases, with 3 bases separating them. Germline V gene data show CDR1 as SEHNR and CDR2 as FQNEAQ (reference sequence). The CDR3 loop is CASSPTGELFF. DNA for the CDR3: TGTGCCAGCAGCCCGACCGGGGAGCTGTTTTTT.

Note on this clone: Germline and junction disagree at one end, which may indicate a read error. V is TRBV7-2 and J is TRBJ2-7, with D tentatively TRBD1 (6 bases). This CDR3 has 16 amino acids. Per germline, CDR1 SGHTA and CDR2 FQGNSA. CDR3 region: CASSLVGDIGSYEQYF. In nucleotides, the CDR3 is TGTGCCAGCAGTTTAGTTGGGGACATAGGTTCCTACGAGCAGTACTTC.

This sequence joins TRBV9 and TRBJ1-3, with TRBD1 as a possible D gene (6 bases). V was trimmed by 4 bases and J by 4 bases, leaving 18 bases between them. Per germline, CDR1 SGDLS and CDR2 YYNGEE. This CDR3 region has 16 residues. The CDR3 region has the DNA TGTGCCAGCAGCTCAGACGTGAGGGGGGCCGGAAACACCATATATTTT. Translated: CASSSDVRGAGNTIYF.

This chain connects TRBV18 to TRBJ2-5; 8 bases are shared with TRBD2. Losses at the gene ends were 3 bases for V and 1 base for J; bases not matched to a gene: 7. The CDR3 loop spans 16 amino acids. Germline CDR1 KGHSH, CDR2 LQKENI. In nucleotides, the CDR3 is TGTGCCAGCTCACCCTTGGCTAGCGGGTTCCAAGAGACCCAGTACTTC. Amino acids: CASSPLASGFQETQYF.

The chain uses TRBV2 and TRBJ1-1; TRBD1 matches 8 bases. The CDR3 length is 17 residues. Germline V gives CDR1 SNHLY, CDR2 FYNNEI. Trimming took 8 bases from V and 0 from J; bases not matched to a gene: 14. The CDR3 protein is CASHGLTQGAMNTEAFF. CDR3 nucleotides: TGTGCCAGCCATGGGCTAACTCAGGGGGCTATGAACACTGAAGCTTTCTTT.

This clone was observed a handful of times. V usage is TRBV7-9 and J usage is TRBJ1-5, with D possibly TRBD1 on 5 matching bases. The germline V gene encodes CDR1 SEHNR and CDR2 FQNEAQ (reference sequence). The CDR3 has 13 amino acids. The V and J ends lost 0 bases and 10 bases respectively, with 10 bases between them. The CDR3 protein is CASSLAVGQPQHF. The CDR3 DNA reads TGTGCCAGCAGCTTAGCGGTTGGACAACCCCAGCATTTT. Filled out from reference TRBV7-9 and TRBJ1-5, the complete variable domain reads DTGVSQNPRHKITKRGQNVTFRCDPISEHNRLYWYRQTLGQGPEFLTYFQNEAQLEKSRLLSDRFSAERPKGSFSTLEIQRTEQGDSAMYLCASSLAVGQPQHFGDGTRLSIL.

The rearrangement joins TRBV2 to TRBJ2-5, with 9 bases matching TRBD2. The V gene's germline CDR1 is SNHLY and CDR2 FYNNEI. The CDR3 contains 16 residues. The V gene end was trimmed by 6 bases and the J gene end by 4 bases; junction bases not matched to a gene: 12. CDR3 residues: CASRRDLAGSRETQYF. The DNA for the CDR3 is TGTGCCAGCAGGAGGGACCTAGCGGGGTCTCGAGAGACCCAGTACTTC.

The chain combines TRBV19 with TRBJ2-2; no firm D call. This CDR3 has 14 residues. Trimming shortened V by 7 bases and J by 5 bases, and 14 bases separated the two germline ends. CDR1 LNHDA and CDR2 SQIVND come from the germline V gene (reference sequence). The CDR3 DNA sequence: TGTGCCAGTACCGAACTCTTAGGAACCGGGGAGCTGTTTTTT. It encodes CASTELLGTGELFF.